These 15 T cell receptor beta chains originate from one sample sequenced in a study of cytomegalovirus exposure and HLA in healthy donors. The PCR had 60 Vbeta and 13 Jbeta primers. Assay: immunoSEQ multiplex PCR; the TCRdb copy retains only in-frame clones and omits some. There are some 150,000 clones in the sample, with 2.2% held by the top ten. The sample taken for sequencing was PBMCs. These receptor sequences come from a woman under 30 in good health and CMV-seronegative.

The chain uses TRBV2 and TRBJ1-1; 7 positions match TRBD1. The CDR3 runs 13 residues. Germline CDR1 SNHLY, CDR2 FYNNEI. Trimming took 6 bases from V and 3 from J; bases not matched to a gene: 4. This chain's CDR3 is CASSSRGDTEAFF. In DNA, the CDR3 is TGTGCCAGCAGCAGCAGGGGGGACACTGAAGCTTTCTTT.

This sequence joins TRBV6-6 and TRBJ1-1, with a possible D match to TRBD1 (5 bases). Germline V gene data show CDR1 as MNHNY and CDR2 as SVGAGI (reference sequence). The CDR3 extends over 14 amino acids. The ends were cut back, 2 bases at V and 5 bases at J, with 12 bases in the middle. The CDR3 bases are TGTGCCAGCAGTTACGGAGGGGATGGGACTGAAGCTTTCTTT. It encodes CASSYGGDGTEAFF.

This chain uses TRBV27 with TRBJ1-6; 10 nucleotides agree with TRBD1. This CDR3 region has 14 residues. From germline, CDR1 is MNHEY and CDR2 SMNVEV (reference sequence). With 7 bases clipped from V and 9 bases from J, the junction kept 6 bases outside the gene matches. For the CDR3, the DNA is TGTGCCAGCACCTCGACAGGGGGCGGTTCACCCCTCCACTTT. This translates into CASTSTGGGSPLHF.

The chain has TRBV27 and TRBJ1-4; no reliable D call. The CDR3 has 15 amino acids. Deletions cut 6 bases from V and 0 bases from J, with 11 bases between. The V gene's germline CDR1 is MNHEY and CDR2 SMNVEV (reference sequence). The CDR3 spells CASSLWASTNEKLFF. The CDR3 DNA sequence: TGTGCCAGCAGCCTCTGGGCCTCAACTAATGAAAAACTGTTTTTT.

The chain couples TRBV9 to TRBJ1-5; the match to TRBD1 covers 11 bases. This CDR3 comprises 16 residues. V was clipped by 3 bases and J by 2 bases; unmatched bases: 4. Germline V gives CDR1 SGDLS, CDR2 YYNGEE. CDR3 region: CASSGWGQGGNQPQHF. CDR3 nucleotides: TGTGCCAGCAGCGGGTGGGGACAGGGGGGCAATCAGCCCCAGCATTTT.

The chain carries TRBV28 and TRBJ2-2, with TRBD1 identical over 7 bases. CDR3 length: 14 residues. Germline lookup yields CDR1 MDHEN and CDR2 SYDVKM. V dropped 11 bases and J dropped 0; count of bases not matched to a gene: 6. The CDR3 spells CAGRDSSNTGELFF. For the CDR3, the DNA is TGTGCCGGCCGGGACAGTTCGAACACCGGGGAGCTGTTTTTT.

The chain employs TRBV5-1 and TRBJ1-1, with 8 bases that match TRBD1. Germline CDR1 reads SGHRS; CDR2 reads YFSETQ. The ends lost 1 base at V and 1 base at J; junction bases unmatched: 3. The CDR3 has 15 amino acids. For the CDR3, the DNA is TGCGCCAGCAGCTTGCCAGGGGGCGGGAACACTGAAGCTTTCTTT. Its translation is CASSLPGGGNTEAFF.

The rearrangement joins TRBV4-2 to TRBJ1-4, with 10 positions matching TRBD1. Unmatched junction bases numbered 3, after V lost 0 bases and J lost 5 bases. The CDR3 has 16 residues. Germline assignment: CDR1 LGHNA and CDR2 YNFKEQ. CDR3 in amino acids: CASSQEGDRGNEKLFF. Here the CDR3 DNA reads TGTGCCAGCAGCCAAGAAGGGGACAGGGGCAATGAAAAACTGTTTTTT.

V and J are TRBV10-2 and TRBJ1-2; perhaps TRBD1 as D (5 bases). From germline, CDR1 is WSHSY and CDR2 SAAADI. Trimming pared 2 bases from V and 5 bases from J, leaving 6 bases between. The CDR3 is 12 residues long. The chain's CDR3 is CASSEDRYGYTF. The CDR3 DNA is TGCGCCAGCAGTGAGGACAGATATGGCTACACCTTC.

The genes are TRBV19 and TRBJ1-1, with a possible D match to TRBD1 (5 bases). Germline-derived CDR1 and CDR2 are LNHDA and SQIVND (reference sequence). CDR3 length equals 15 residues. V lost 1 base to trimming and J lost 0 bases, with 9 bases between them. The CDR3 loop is CASSIAGGMNTEAFF. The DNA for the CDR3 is TGTGCCAGTAGTATAGCGGGGGGTATGAACACTGAAGCTTTCTTT.

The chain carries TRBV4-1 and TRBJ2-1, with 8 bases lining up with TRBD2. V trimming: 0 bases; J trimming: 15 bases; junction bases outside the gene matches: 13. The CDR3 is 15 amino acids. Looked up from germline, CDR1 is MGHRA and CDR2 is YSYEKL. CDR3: CASSQDFVGGRFSFF. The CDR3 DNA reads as TGCGCCAGCAGCCAAGATTTCGTCGGCGGGAGGTTTTCGTTCTTC.

The CDR3, as DNA: TGTGCCAGCAACGTAAAAGTAACAGGGGGATACTATGGCTACACCTTC. Encoded protein: CASNVKVTGGYYGYTF. The rearrangement links TRBV28 to TRBJ1-2, with TRBD1 matching 8 bases. The germline V gene encodes CDR1 MDHEN and CDR2 SYDVKM. CDR3 size: 16 residues. Unmatched junction bases numbered 13, after V lost 7 bases and J lost 3 bases.

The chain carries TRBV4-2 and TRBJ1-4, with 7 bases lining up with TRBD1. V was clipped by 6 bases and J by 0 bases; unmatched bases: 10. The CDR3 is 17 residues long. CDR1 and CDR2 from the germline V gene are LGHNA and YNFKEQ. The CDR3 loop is CASRSTGSRATNEKLFF. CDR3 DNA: TGTGCCAGCAGATCGACAGGGTCAAGGGCAACTAATGAAAAACTGTTTTTT.

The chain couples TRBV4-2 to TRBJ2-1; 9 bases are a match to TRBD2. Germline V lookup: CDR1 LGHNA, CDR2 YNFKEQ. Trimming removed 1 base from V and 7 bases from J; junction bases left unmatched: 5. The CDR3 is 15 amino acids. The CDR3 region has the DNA TGTGCCAGCAGCCAAGGGGGACTAGCTTTGAATGAGCAGTTCTTC. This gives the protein CASSQGGLALNEQFF.

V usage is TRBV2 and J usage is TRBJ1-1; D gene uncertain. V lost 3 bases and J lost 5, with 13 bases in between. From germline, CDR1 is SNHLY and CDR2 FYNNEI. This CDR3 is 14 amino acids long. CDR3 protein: CASSDTYRGTEAFF. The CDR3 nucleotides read TGTGCCAGCAGTGATACGTACAGAGGGACTGAAGCTTTCTTT.